This T cell receptor (beta chain) was documented in a study of cytomegalovirus exposure and HLA in healthy donors. Study results and limitations: Later work found that TCR association rates differed between HLA loci; DRB1 had the most and HLA-C the fewest. It has been reported that TCR beta sequences accurately predicted the HLA-A and HLA-B alleles of most subjects.

The CDR3 is 16 residues long. Germline V gene data show CDR1 as SGHRS and CDR2 as YFSETQ. Trimming removed 2 bases from V and 1 base from J; junction bases left unmatched: 5. Concerning this clone itself: Its antigen remains unidentified.

It was with 60 Vbeta and 13 Jbeta primers that the PCR ran. The method was immunoSEQ multiplex PCR; TCRdb's version includes in-frame clones alone and lacks a portion of them. The repertoire table contains over 200,000 clones. Sequencing was done on a sample of PBMCs. V is TRBV5-1 and J is TRBJ2-7; 11 nucleotides match TRBD2. This receptor was obtained from a woman aged 25-40 years in good health and CMV-seropositive. In DNA form, the CDR3 reads TGCGCCAGCAGCTTAAGCTTAGCGGGAGGGTCCTACGAGCAGTACTTC. Translated, it gives CASSLSLAGGSYEQYF.